This TCR beta chain appears in the sequencing data of a study of CD8+CD57+ T cells in acquired aplastic anemia. Study at large: DNA per sorted CD4+ or CD8+ sample ranged about 0.2 to 30 ug, averaging roughly 3.2 ug. Whole-study findings and limits: Roughly 28 was the count of CD8+ CDR3 sequences that patients shared with controls. No significant patient-versus-control difference appeared in CD8+ Simpson's diversity.

The template for TCR beta VDJ and CDR3 sequence profiling was genomic DNA. Via MiXCR, TCRdb re-called the reads, giving one row per CDR3 protein. The sample holds a few hundred thousand distinct CDR3 sequences, over 60% seen once. V lost 3 bases and J lost 0, with 9 bases in between. Germline V gene sequence: CDR1 SEHNR, CDR2 FQNEAQ (reference sequence). This CDR3 region has 15 residues. This clonotype was counted ten times or more. Its antigen remains unidentified. The TCR sequence derives from a human donor in good health. Sequencing was done on a sample of sorted CD4+, CD8+, or CD8+CD57+ T cells (not recorded which) from PBMCs. The chain recombines TRBV7-9 with TRBJ1-5; D is unclear. Written as DNA, the CDR3 is TGTGCCAGCAGCTTTGGGGATTATAGCAATCAGCCCCAGCATTTT. This translates into CASSFGDYSNQPQHF.